The 3 T cell receptor beta chains in this list originate from one sample, sequenced in a study of T cell changes during pregnancy in multiple sclerosis. The repertoire was sequenced with immunoSEQ multiplex PCR; TCRdb's copy has only in-frame clones and lacks some. The sample shows about 85,000 clones, approximately 91% of them seen only once. The specimen comprised peripheral blood, sampled in the first trimester of pregnancy. These receptor sequences come from a female donor with multiple sclerosis, enrolled in a pregnancy study.

The gene calls are TRBV7-9 and TRBJ1-2, with no clear D. With 2 bases removed from V and 8 bases from J, the gap between germline ends came to 27 bases. Germline CDR1 and CDR2: SEHNR and FQNEAQ (reference sequence). The CDR3 consists of 18 residues. CDR3 sequence reads: CASSLTLELTSAIRGYTF. CDR3 DNA: TGTGCCAGCAGCTTAACCCTTGAACTGACATCTGCCATAAGGGGCTACACCTTC.

The V and J genes are TRBV7-6 and TRBJ2-5; D might be TRBD2 (5 bases). V lost 5 bases, J lost 1 base, and 11 bases lay in between. The CDR3 runs 14 residues. Per the germline V gene, CDR1 is SGHVS and CDR2 is FNYEAQ. The CDR3 loop reads CASSEGGRQETQYF. In DNA, the CDR3 is TGTGCCAGCAGCGAAGGAGGTCGCCAAGAGACCCAGTACTTC. The whole variable domain, remainder taken from reference TRBV7-6 and TRBJ2-5, is GAGVSQSPRYKVTKRGQDVALRCDPISGHVSLYWYRQALGQGPEFLTYFNYEAQQDKSGLPNDRFSAERPEGSISTLTIQRTEQRDSAMYRCASSEGGRQETQYFGPGTRLLVL.

The V gene is TRBV28, the J gene TRBJ2-5, with 10 bases lining up with TRBD2. The CDR3 has 16 residues. The germline gives CDR1 MDHEN, CDR2 SYDVKM. Trimming took 3 bases from V and 6 from J; bases not matched to a gene: 10. Here the CDR3 DNA reads TGTGCCAGCAGTTTTAGCGGGAGGATAAATTTGCAGACCCAGTACTTC. Amino acid sequence: CASSFSGRINLQTQYF.